The 6 T cell receptor beta chains below all came from one sample that was sequenced in a study of blood T cell repertoires in COVID-19. TCRdb's copy holds only in-frame clones and misses some; the assay was immunoSEQ multiplex PCR. Among about 110,000 clones listed, approximately 85% were seen once. The sequencing sample was made of peripheral blood. The receptors shown here come from a woman aged 55-75 years with acute or convalescent COVID-19.

The V and J genes are TRBV18 and TRBJ1-4, with D possibly being TRBD1 (6 bases). Between the trimmed V and J ends, which lost 4 bases and 6 bases, there was a span of 15 bases. Per the germline V gene, CDR1 is KGHSH and CDR2 is LQKENI. The CDR3 is 15 residues long. The CDR3 reads CASSLNRESYEKLFF. The CDR3, as DNA: TGTGCCAGCTCACTGAACAGGGAGTCTTATGAAAAACTGTTTTTT.

The CDR3 DNA is TGTGCCAGCAGCAAAGGAGGGTCCTGCCTTGGTGGAAACACCATATATTTT. Its translation: CASSKGGSCLGGNTIYF. The V and J genes are TRBV21-1 and TRBJ1-3. TRBV21-1 is listed as a pseudogene. The CDR3 runs to 17 residues.

The chain uses TRBV9 and TRBJ2-3, with a tentative D call TRBD2 (6 bases). Germline V lookup: CDR1 SGDLS, CDR2 YYNGEE. Trimming stripped 2 bases from V and 6 bases from J, with 16 bases between. The CDR3 sequence is 15 residues long. The CDR3 DNA reads TGTGCCAGCAGCGTCTACGCGGGGTGGTCGGATACGCAGTATTTT. It encodes CASSVYAGWSDTQYF.

This sequence joins TRBV5-6 and TRBJ2-2, with 10 nucleotides matching TRBD1. CDR1 SGHDT and CDR2 YYEEEE come from the germline V gene. This CDR3 is 15 amino acids long. The trim removed 4 bases at V and 6 bases at J, leaving 6 bases unmatched. CDR3: CASSKGTGVPGELFF. CDR3 coding DNA: TGTGCCAGCAGCAAGGGGACAGGGGTCCCCGGGGAGCTGTTTTTT.

This chain joins TRBV7-2 and TRBJ2-7; D is unresolved. Trimming took 5 bases from V and 0 from J, leaving 8 bases between them. CDR1 SGHTA and CDR2 FQGNSA come from the germline V gene. The CDR3 covers 13 residues. The CDR3 nucleotides read TGTGCCAGCAGCGTGATAGCCTCCTACGAGCAGTACTTC. This gives the protein CASSVIASYEQYF.

The chain recombines TRBV5-1 with TRBJ2-6; 8 nucleotides agree with TRBD2. V shed 4 bases, J shed 1 base, and the junction held 7 bases outside the gene matches. The CDR3 spans 17 residues. Per germline, CDR1 SGHRS and CDR2 YFSETQ. The CDR3 loop reads CASSPFGGGSGANVLTF. The CDR3 region has the DNA TGCGCCAGCAGCCCGTTTGGCGGGGGGTCTGGGGCCAACGTCCTGACTTTC. Combining the CDR3 with reference TRBV5-1 and TRBJ2-6 gives the whole variable domain KAGVTQTPRYLIKTRGQQVTLSCSPISGHRSVSWYQQTPGQGLQFLFEYFSETQRNKGNFPGRFSGRQFSNSRSEMNVSTLELGDSALYLCASSPFGGGSGANVLTFGAGSRLTVL.